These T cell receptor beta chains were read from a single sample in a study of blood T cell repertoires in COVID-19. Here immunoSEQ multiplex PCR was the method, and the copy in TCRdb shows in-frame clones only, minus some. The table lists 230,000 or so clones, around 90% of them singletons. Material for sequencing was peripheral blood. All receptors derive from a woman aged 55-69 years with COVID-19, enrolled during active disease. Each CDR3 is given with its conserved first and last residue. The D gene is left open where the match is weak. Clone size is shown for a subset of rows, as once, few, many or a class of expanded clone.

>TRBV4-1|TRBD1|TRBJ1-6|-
CASSQDATGQGNSPLHF
TGCGCCAGCAGCCAAGATGCCACCGGACAGGGGAATTCACCCCTCCACTTT
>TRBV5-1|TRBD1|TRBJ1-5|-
CASSPEGMRGLGQPQHF
TGCGCCAGCAGCCCGGAAGGTATGAGGGGGCTAGGTCAGCCCCAGCATTTT
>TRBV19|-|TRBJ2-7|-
CASSTQGRAYEQYF
TGTGCCAGTAGTACACAGGGTCGAGCCTACGAGCAGTACTTC
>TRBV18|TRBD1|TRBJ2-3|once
CASSPGQGIDTQYF
TGTGCCAGCTCGCCGGGACAGGGAATCGATACGCAGTATTTT
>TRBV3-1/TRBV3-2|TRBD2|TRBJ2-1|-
CASSQGPGGAGGPQFF
TGTGCCAGCAGCCAAGGACCCGGAGGGGCGGGGGGGCCACAGTTCTTC
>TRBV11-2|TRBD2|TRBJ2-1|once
CASSLVTSGIDNEQFF
TGTGCCAGCAGCTTAGTAACTAGCGGGATAGACAATGAGCAGTTCTTC
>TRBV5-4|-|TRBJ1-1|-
CASSLGGSGEAFF
TGTGCCAGCAGCTTGGGAGGGTCAGGTGAAGCTTTCTTT
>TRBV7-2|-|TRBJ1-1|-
CASSPRRDHTEAFF
TGTGCCAGCAGCCCGAGGAGGGACCACACTGAAGCTTTCTTT
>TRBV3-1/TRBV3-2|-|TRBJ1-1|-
CASSQDKGNRIATEAFF
TGTGCCAGCAGCCAAGATAAGGGGAATCGTATTGCTACTGAAGCTTTCTTT
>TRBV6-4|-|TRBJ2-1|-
CASSKQGGVVDEQFF
TGTGCCAGCAGTAAACAGGGAGGGGTAGTGGATGAGCAGTTCTTC
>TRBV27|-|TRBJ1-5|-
CASSLSADPSVTQPQHF
TGTGCCAGCAGTTTATCAGCGGACCCTAGCGTGACTCAGCCCCAGCATTTT
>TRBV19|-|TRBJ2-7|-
CASSPTVAEEEQYF
TGTGCCAGTAGTCCCACAGTGGCGGAGGAGGAGCAGTACTTC
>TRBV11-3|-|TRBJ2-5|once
CASSSTRGSQTQYF
TGTGCCAGCAGCTCAACCAGGGGCTCACAGACCCAGTACTTC
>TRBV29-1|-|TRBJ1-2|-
CSVESRHGLAYGYTF
TGCAGCGTTGAATCCCGACATGGCCTGGCCTATGGCTACACCTTC
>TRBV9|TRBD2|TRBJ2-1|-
CASSVAGTSGASSYNEQFF
TGTGCCAGCAGCGTAGCTGGGACTAGCGGGGCCTCCTCCTACAATGAGCAGTTCTTC
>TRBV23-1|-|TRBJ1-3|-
CASSPRTELSSGNTIYF
TGCGCCAGCAGTCCGCGGACAGAACTTAGCTCTGGAAACACCATATATTTT
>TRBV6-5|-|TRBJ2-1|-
CASNPGAYNEQFF
TGTGCCAGCAACCCGGGTGCCTACAATGAGCAGTTCTTC
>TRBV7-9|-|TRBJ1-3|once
CASTFPTANSGNTIYF
TGTGCCAGCACCTTTCCCACAGCCAACTCTGGAAACACCATATATTTT
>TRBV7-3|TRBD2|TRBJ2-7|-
CASSYLAGGLYEQYF
TGTGCCAGCAGCTATCTAGCGGGGGGACTCTACGAGCAGTACTTC
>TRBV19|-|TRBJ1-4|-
CASSISQGLNEKLFF
TGTGCCAGTAGTATTTCGCAGGGCCTTAATGAAAAACTGTTTTTT
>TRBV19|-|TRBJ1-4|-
CASSMRSGVEKLFF
TGTGCCAGTAGTATGCGGTCAGGGGTCGAAAAACTGTTTTTT
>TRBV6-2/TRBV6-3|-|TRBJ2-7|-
CASSYFAGTGEQYF
TGTGCCAGCAGTTACTTCGCGGGTACAGGGGAGCAGTACTTC
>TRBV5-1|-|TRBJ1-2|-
CASSLRESYGYTF
TGCGCCAGCAGCTTACGGGAGAGCTATGGCTACACCTTC
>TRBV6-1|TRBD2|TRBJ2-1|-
CASSVEGRLAGGSYNEQFF
TGTGCCAGCAGTGTCGAAGGGCGACTAGCGGGGGGTTCCTACAATGAGCAGTTCTTC
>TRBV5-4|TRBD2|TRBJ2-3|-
CASSADSGGGTDTQYF
TGTGCCAGCAGCGCGGATAGCGGGGGGGGCACAGATACGCAGTATTTT
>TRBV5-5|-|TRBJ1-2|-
CASSLEWGRAYGYTF
TGTGCCAGCAGCTTGGAATGGGGCCGCGCCTATGGCTACACCTTC
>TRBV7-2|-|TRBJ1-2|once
CASSFVGGADYGYTF
TGTGCCAGCAGCTTCGTCGGAGGGGCAGACTATGGCTACACCTTC
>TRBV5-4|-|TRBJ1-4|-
CASSLPPGSGKEKLFF
TGTGCCAGCAGCCTACCCCCCGGGTCCGGGAAGGAAAAACTGTTTTTT
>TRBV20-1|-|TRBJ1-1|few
CSASPGTSFFPEAFF
TGCAGTGCTAGTCCCGGGACAAGTTTTTTCCCTGAAGCTTTCTTT
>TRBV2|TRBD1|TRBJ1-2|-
CASIRDSNYGYTF
TGTGCCAGCATCCGGGACAGCAACTATGGCTACACCTTC
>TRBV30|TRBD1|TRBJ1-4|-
CAWRIGTAGEKLFF
TGTGCCTGGAGAATAGGGACAGCAGGCGAAAAACTGTTTTTT
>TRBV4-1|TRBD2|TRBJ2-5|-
CASSHQPSGGQETQYF
TGCGCCAGCAGCCATCAACCCAGCGGGGGGCAAGAGACCCAGTACTTC
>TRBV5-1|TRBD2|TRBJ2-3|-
CASSLRTSGSDTQYF
TGCGCCAGCAGCTTAAGGACTAGCGGTTCAGATACGCAGTATTTT
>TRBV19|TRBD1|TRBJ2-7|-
CASSYSGTGGEYEQYF
TGTGCCAGTAGTTATTCCGGGACAGGGGGTGAGTACGAGCAGTACTTC
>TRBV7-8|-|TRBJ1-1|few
CASSLGGGRAAFF
TGTGCCAGCAGCTTGGGTGGGGGCCGAGCGGCTTTCTTT
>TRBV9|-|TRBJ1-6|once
CASSPREGSSLHF
TGTGCCAGCAGCCCCCGGGAGGGGTCTTCCCTCCACTTT
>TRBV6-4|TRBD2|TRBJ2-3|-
CASSKAGDTDTQYF
TGTGCCAGCAGCAAAGCGGGGGACACAGATACGCAGTATTTT
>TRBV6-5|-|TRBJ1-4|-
CASSYARGSNEKLFF
TGTGCCAGCAGTTACGCAAGGGGTAGCAACGAAAAACTGTTTTTT
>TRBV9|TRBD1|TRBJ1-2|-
CASSVTSRQGDVGYTF
TGTGCCAGCAGCGTAACGTCCCGACAGGGAGATGTTGGCTACACCTTC
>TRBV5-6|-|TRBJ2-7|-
CASFRGARDTSYEQYF
TGTGCCAGCTTCCGAGGAGCCCGGGACACCTCCTACGAGCAGTACTTC
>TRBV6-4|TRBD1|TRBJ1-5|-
CASSYPRGRQPQHF
TGTGCCAGCAGCTATCCAAGGGGGCGTCAGCCCCAGCATTTT
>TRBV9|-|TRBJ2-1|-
CASSVGQGGNEQFF
TGTGCCAGCAGCGTAGGGCAGGGAGGCAATGAGCAGTTCTTC
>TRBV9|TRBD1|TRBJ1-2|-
CASSVGGQLFLGYGYTF
TGTGCCAGCAGCGTAGGGGGACAGCTCTTTCTTGGGTATGGCTACACCTTC
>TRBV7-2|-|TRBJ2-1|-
CASSLTGSHNEQFF
TGTGCCAGCAGCTTAACAGGCAGCCACAATGAGCAGTTCTTC
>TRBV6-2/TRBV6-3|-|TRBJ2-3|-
CASSPQTRGGNTQYF
TGTGCCAGCAGTCCGCAGACTAGAGGAGGAAATACGCAGTATTTT
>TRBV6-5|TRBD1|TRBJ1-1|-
CASSSPRTGNTEAFF
TGTGCCAGCAGTTCCCCGAGGACAGGGAACACTGAAGCTTTCTTT
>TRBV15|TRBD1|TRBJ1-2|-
CATSSSPGQGSGYTF
TGTGCCACCAGCAGCTCCCCGGGACAGGGGTCTGGCTACACCTTC
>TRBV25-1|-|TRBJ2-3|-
CASSEQEATDTQYF
TGTGCCAGCAGTGAACAAGAGGCCACAGATACGCAGTATTTT
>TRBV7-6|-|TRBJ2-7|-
CASSLWADSSYEQYF
TGTGCCAGCAGCTTATGGGCAGACAGCTCCTACGAGCAGTACTTC
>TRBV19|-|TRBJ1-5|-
CASSLTGAQNQPQHF
TGTGCCAGTAGTTTAACAGGCGCCCAAAATCAGCCCCAGCATTTT
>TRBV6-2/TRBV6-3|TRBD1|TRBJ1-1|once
CASSYRSQGAKSAEAFF
TGTGCCAGCAGTTACCGGTCCCAGGGGGCGAAGTCAGCTGAAGCTTTCTTT
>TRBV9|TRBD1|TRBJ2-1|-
CASSAGTGPYNEQFF
TGTGCCAGCAGCGCCGGGACAGGGCCCTACAATGAGCAGTTCTTC
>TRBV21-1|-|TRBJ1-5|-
CASRGGYNQPQHF
TGTGCCAGTCGGGGGGGATACAATCAGCCCCAGCATTTT
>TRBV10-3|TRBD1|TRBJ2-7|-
CAILGSDRGGVNEQYF
TGTGCCATCCTGGGCTCGGACAGGGGTGGAGTGAACGAGCAGTACTTC
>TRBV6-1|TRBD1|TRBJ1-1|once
CASSVRGQGAHTEAFF
TGTGCCAGCAGTGTTAGGGGACAGGGGGCGCACACTGAAGCTTTCTTT
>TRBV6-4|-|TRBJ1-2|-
CASSPESLANYGYTF
TGTGCCAGCAGCCCAGAATCCCTAGCTAACTATGGCTACACCTTC